One sample yielded the 26 T cell receptor beta chains listed below, sequenced in a study of blood T cell repertoires in COVID-19. The method was immunoSEQ multiplex PCR; TCRdb's version includes in-frame clones alone and lacks a portion of them. The sample contains about 140,000 clones, just under 90% of which appear only once. Source material: peripheral blood. These receptor sequences come from a woman at least 80 years old with acute or convalescent COVID-19.

V usage is TRBV5-4 and J usage is TRBJ2-5; 7 positions match TRBD1. J gave up 3 bases and V 4 bases, and 9 bases lay outside the gene matches. Looked up from germline, CDR1 is SGHNT and CDR2 is YYREEE (reference sequence). The CDR3 is 15 amino acids. The CDR3 DNA follows: TGTGCCAGCAGCCCTCAGGTAGACAGGGAAGAGACCCAGTACTTC. Its protein product is CASSPQVDREETQYF.

V and J are TRBV7-3 and TRBJ1-1; 8 positions match TRBD1. This CDR3 has 13 residues. The junction had 4 bases not matched to a gene; V was cut back by 5 bases and J by 5 bases. The germline V gene encodes CDR1 SGHTA and CDR2 FQGTGA. CDR3 residues: CASSVRQGTEAFF. The CDR3 DNA is TGTGCCAGCAGCGTCCGACAGGGGACTGAAGCTTTCTTT. The full variable domain, completed using reference TRBV7-3 and TRBJ1-1, is GAGVSQTPSNKVTEKGKYVELRCDPISGHTALYWYRQSLGQGPEFLIYFQGTGAADDSGLPNDRFFAVRPEGSVSTLKIQRTERGDSAVYLCASSVRQGTEAFFGQGTRLTVV.

The genes are TRBV7-2 and TRBJ2-3; TRBD1 matches at 9 bases. The CDR3 covers 16 residues. CDR1 and CDR2 from the germline V gene are SGHTA and FQGNSA. Losses at the gene ends were 2 bases for V and 6 bases for J; bases not matched to a gene: 9. CDR3: CASSLLGQGNSDTQYF. For the CDR3, the DNA is TGTGCCAGCAGCTTACTAGGACAGGGGAACTCCGATACGCAGTATTTT.

V usage is TRBV5-1 and J usage is TRBJ2-2; no firm D call. Trimming removed 0 bases from V and 1 base from J, with 7 bases in between. In germline, CDR1 is SGHRS, CDR2 YFSETQ. The CDR3 runs 15 residues. CDR3 bases: TGCGCCAGCAGCTTGGGGCACCTGAACACCGGGGAGCTGTTTTTT. Its translation: CASSLGHLNTGELFF.

The chain is built from TRBV27 and TRBJ2-1; possible D gene TRBD1, 6 bases. Trimming pared 6 bases from V and 2 bases from J, leaving 14 bases between. CDR3 length equals 15 residues. Per germline, CDR1 MNHEY and CDR2 SMNVEV (reference sequence). The CDR3 is CASSLTGFAYNEQFF. The DNA of the CDR3 is TGTGCCAGCAGCCTAACAGGGTTCGCCTACAATGAGCAGTTCTTC.

This rearrangement joins TRBV12-3 or TRBV12-4 to TRBJ2-1; unclear D gene. V dropped 3 bases and J dropped 6 bases, with 3 bases sitting between them. The CDR3 spans 11 residues. The CDR3 spells CASSFVNEQFF. The CDR3 DNA is TGTGCCAGCAGTTTCGTCAATGAGCAGTTCTTC.

This clone was counted a single time. The CDR3 region has the DNA TGTGCCAGCAGTGCGATCAGGGGGAACACTGAAGCTTTCTTT. Protein sequence: CASSAIRGNTEAFF. This chain joins TRBV2 and TRBJ1-1; D perhaps matches TRBD1 (6 bases). Trimming stripped 4 bases from V and 1 base from J, with 10 bases between. The CDR3 consists of 14 residues. The germline CDR1 and CDR2 sequences are SNHLY and FYNNEI.

The count of this clone is one. The chain carries TRBV3-1 (or the pseudogene TRBV3-2) and TRBJ2-5; 8 bases match TRBD1. There are 18 residues in the CDR3. With V trimmed by 2 bases and J by 1 base, 12 bases remained unmatched. Per germline, CDR1 LGHDT and CDR2 YNNKEL (reference sequence). CDR3 coding DNA: TGTGCCAGCAGCCAAAAATGGATAACAGGGGGTATCCAAGAGACCCAGTACTTC. This codes for CASSQKWITGGIQETQYF.

CDR3 protein: CASSLDRGTNIQYF. As DNA, the CDR3 is TGTGCCAGCAGCCTCGACAGGGGCACAAACATTCAGTACTTC. The chain employs TRBV7-2 and TRBJ2-4, with TRBD1 matching over 8 bases. CDR1 SGHTA and CDR2 FQGNSA come from the germline V gene. Trimming cost V 5 bases and J 6 bases; bases outside gene matches: 6. This CDR3 contains 14 residues.

The rearrangement links TRBV7-9 to TRBJ1-2, with TRBD1 identical over 7 bases. The V gene end was trimmed by 4 bases and the J gene end by 4 bases; junction bases not matched to a gene: 9. Germline lookup yields CDR1 SEHNR and CDR2 FQNEAQ (reference sequence). The CDR3 covers 15 residues. CDR3 bases: TGTGCCAGCAGCTCATCTGTGGGACAGAGCTATGGCTACACCTTC. Its translation: CASSSSVGQSYGYTF.

V gene TRBV6-2 or TRBV6-3 combines with J gene TRBJ1-2; D uncertain. This CDR3 is built from 15 residues. The germline CDR1 and CDR2 sequences are MNHEY and SVGEGT. The V and J ends lost 0 bases and 5 bases respectively, with 13 bases between them. CDR3 in DNA: TGTGCCAGCAGTTACTCGGCGAGCAGAGGATATGGCTACACCTTC. Translated, it gives CASSYSASRGYGYTF.

The chain uses TRBV25-1 and TRBJ2-1; 9 bases line up with TRBD1. Germline V gives CDR1 MGHDK, CDR2 SYGVNS. Unmatched junction bases numbered 11, after V lost 3 bases and J lost 8 bases. This CDR3 is built from 16 residues. The CDR3 DNA reads as TGTGCCAGCAGTGAGGCGACAGGGGGTTATTGGGATGAGCAGTTCTTC. This encodes CASSEATGGYWDEQFF.

In this sample, this clone turned up once. The V call is TRBV7-3, the J call TRBJ2-7, with TRBD1 matching 7 bases. Trimming removed 0 bases from V and 7 bases from J; junction bases left unmatched: 18. The length of the CDR3 is 18 residues. Germline CDR1 is SGHTA and CDR2 is FQGTGA. DNA of the CDR3: TGTGCCAGCAGCTTAACGGGCGTCGCGAGACAGGGTTGTTTGGAGCAGTACTTC. Translation gives CASSLTGVARQGCLEQYF.

This rearrangement joins TRBV12-5 to TRBJ1-5; D perhaps matches TRBD1 (6 bases). Germline V gives CDR1 LGHNT, CDR2 FRNRAP. Trimming left V 2 bases short and J 0 bases short, with 11 bases between. The CDR3 sequence is 16 residues long. CDR3 nucleotide sequence: TGTGCTAGTGGTTTGACCCAGGGGTATAGCAATCAGCCCCAGCATTTT. Translation: CASGLTQGYSNQPQHF.

This clone was found a few times. The V and J genes are TRBV6-5 and TRBJ1-5; the D gene is possibly TRBD1 (6 bases). The CDR3 covers 14 residues. Trimming took 0 bases from V and 5 from J, leaving 8 bases between them. Germline CDR1 MNHEY, CDR2 SVGAGI. The CDR3 sequence: CASSYSAGDQPQHF. In nucleotides, the CDR3 is TGTGCCAGCAGTTACTCCGCAGGGGATCAGCCCCAGCATTTT.

This chain connects TRBV9 to TRBJ1-6; D gene ambiguous. Germline V gene lookup returns CDR1 SGDLS and CDR2 YYNGEE. V shed 3 bases and J shed 2 bases, with 9 bases lying between them. The CDR3 is 15 amino acids. The CDR3 bases are TGTGCCAGCAGCGGAGTTGATACCTATAATTCACCCCTCCACTTT. It is translated as CASSGVDTYNSPLHF.

This sequence joins TRBV19 and TRBJ1-4; the D gene is possibly TRBD1 (5 bases). CDR1 and CDR2 from the germline V gene are LNHDA and SQIVND (reference sequence). The CDR3 has 14 amino acids. Trimming stripped 7 bases from V and 8 bases from J, with 17 bases between. CDR3 coding DNA: TGTGCCAGTAACCCAATGGGGGGAGAGGAAAAACTGTTTTTT. It encodes CASNPMGGEEKLFF.

The chain joins TRBV19 to TRBJ1-6, with 8 bases lining up with TRBD1. J lost 10 bases, V lost 5 bases, and 10 bases had no gene match. Germline V gene sequence: CDR1 LNHDA, CDR2 SQIVND (reference sequence). The CDR3 is 15 residues long. The CDR3: CASSALGQGSSPLHF. The CDR3 nucleotides read TGTGCCAGTAGTGCACTAGGACAGGGAAGCTCACCCCTCCACTTT.

V is TRBV7-3 and J is TRBJ1-1; D remains ambiguous. The CDR3 spans 13 residues. Trimming pared 4 bases from V and 2 bases from J, leaving 8 bases between. The germline V gene encodes CDR1 SGHTA and CDR2 FQGTGA. CDR3 coding DNA: TGTGCCAGCAGCTCGACAACAAACACTGAAGCTTTCTTT. It encodes CASSSTTNTEAFF.

The chain employs TRBV9 and TRBJ2-2; D is uncertain. The CDR3 extends over 15 amino acids. Deletions cut 0 bases from V and 3 bases from J, with 9 bases between. Germline V gene lookup returns CDR1 SGDLS and CDR2 YYNGEE. CDR3 in amino acids: CASSVGGVDTGELFF. CDR3 bases: TGTGCCAGCAGCGTAGGAGGCGTCGACACCGGGGAGCTGTTTTTT.

The J gene is TRBJ1-1, the V gene TRBV4-3; D might be TRBD1 (6 bases). This CDR3 has 16 amino acids. The germline gives CDR1 LGHNA, CDR2 YSLEER. The V end lost 5 bases, the J end lost 3 bases, and 19 bases lay between the germline ends. The CDR3 spells CASSATGPRGDTEAFF. The DNA for the CDR3 is TGCGCCAGCAGCGCGACAGGCCCCAGGGGTGACACTGAAGCTTTCTTT.

The chain employs TRBV6-6 and TRBJ2-2, with D perhaps TRBD2 (5 bases). CDR3 length equals 15 residues. V was trimmed by 6 bases and J by 0 bases, leaving 11 bases between them. Germline CDR1 MNHNY, CDR2 SVGAGI (reference sequence). CDR3 sequence: CASRPGISNTGELFF. CDR3 bases: TGTGCCAGCAGACCCGGGATTTCGAACACCGGGGAGCTGTTTTTT.

The chain recombines TRBV12-3 or TRBV12-4 with TRBJ1-1; D is uncertain. The length of the CDR3 is 13 residues. V was shortened by 3 bases and J by 5 bases, with 10 bases between the two germline ends. CDR3 coding DNA: TGTGCCAGCAGTTTTTCGGGAAAAACTGAAGCTTTCTTT. Translating gives CASSFSGKTEAFF.

In regard to this clone: Other DNA variants within this sample encode the same CDR3. The chain joins TRBV3-1 (or the pseudogene TRBV3-2) to TRBJ1-2, with D possibly TRBD1 on 5 matching bases. V was shortened by 3 bases and J by 7 bases, with 12 bases between the two germline ends. CDR3 length: 13 amino acids. Looked up from germline, CDR1 is LGHDT and CDR2 is YNNKEL (reference sequence). In nucleotides, the CDR3 is TGTGCCAGCAGCCAGGGCCAGGGCGGTGGCTACACCTTC. Its protein is CASSQGQGGGYTF.

This chain uses TRBV25-1 with TRBJ1-2; 7 positions agree with TRBD1. Per germline, CDR1 MGHDK and CDR2 SYGVNS. This CDR3 has 14 amino acids. Unmatched junction bases numbered 5, after V lost 2 bases and J lost 5 bases. The CDR3 here is CASSEARGPYGYTF. The DNA of the CDR3 is TGTGCCAGCAGTGAAGCGAGGGGGCCGTATGGCTACACCTTC.

The chain recombines TRBV25-1 with TRBJ2-6, with 7 bases aligning to TRBD1. Germline CDR1 and CDR2: MGHDK and SYGVNS. CDR3 size: 17 residues. The trim removed 4 bases at V and 1 base at J, leaving 7 bases unmatched. CDR3 DNA sequence: TGTGCCAGCAGTGCCGGGACAGCGTCTTCTGGGGCCAACGTCCTGACTTTC. Its translation: CASSAGTASSGANVLTF.